One TCR beta chain is described in this entry. The CDR3 has 14 amino acids. Trimming removed 0 bases at V and 3 bases at J, with 6 bases between. CDR1 SGHRS and CDR2 YFSETQ come from the germline V gene. The data originate from a study of OX40 agonist ivuxolimab in advanced cancers. Overall study context: Each dose-escalation patient presented with hepatocellular carcinoma, melanoma, renal cell or head and neck cancer.

Using immunoSEQ multiplex PCR, the repertoire was profiled, and TCRdb retains in-frame clones only, with some absent. The sample has 61,000 or so clones; roughly nine tenths are singletons. This sample comprised CD4+ or CD8+ T cells sorted from blood, obtained in a trial of the OX40 agonist ivuxolimab. This TCR was sampled from an adult with an advanced solid tumor such as melanoma, head and neck, liver or kidney cancer. This chain uses TRBV5-1 with TRBJ2-2, with unresolved D. CDR3 bases: TGCGCCAGCAGCTTGGTGTGGGACACCGGGGAGCTGTTTTTT. Encoded protein: CASSLVWDTGELFF.